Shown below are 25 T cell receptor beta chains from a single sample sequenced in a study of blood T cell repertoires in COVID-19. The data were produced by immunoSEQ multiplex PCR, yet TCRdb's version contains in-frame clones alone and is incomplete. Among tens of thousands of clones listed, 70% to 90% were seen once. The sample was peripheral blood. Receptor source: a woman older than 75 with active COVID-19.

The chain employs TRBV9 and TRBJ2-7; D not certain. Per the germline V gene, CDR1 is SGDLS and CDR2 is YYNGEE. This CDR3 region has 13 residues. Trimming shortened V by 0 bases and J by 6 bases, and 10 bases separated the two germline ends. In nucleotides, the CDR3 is TGTGCCAGCAGCGTAGGAGGAAGGAGCGAGCAGTACTTC. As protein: CASSVGGRSEQYF.

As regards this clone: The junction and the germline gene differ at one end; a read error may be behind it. In nucleotides, the CDR3 is TGTGCCAGCAGTTCTGACTTGGGGAGACTCCATTTT. Translation gives CASSSDLGRLHF. The chain combines TRBV9 with TRBJ1-3; no clear D. Per germline, CDR1 SGDLS and CDR2 YYNGEE. The CDR3 runs 12 residues.

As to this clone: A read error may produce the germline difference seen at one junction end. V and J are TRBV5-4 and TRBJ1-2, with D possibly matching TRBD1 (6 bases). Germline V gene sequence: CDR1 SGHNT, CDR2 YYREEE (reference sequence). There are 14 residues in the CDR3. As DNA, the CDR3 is TGTGCCAGCAGCTTGAGCGGGACCGGGAGGGGGGGCGCCTTC. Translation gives CASSLSGTGRGGAF.

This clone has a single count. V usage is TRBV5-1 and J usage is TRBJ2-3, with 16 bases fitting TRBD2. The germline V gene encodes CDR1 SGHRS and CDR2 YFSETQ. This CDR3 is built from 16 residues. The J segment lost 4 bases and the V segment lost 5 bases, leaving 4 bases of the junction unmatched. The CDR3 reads CASSVGTSGRADTQYF. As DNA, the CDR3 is TGCGCCAGCAGTGTGGGGACTAGCGGGAGGGCAGATACGCAGTATTTT.

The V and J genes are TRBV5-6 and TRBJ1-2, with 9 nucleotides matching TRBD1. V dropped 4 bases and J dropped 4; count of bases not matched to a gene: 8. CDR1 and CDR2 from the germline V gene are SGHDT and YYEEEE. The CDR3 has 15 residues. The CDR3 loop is CASSPSTGGGYGYTF. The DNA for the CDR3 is TGTGCCAGCAGCCCGTCGACAGGGGGAGGCTATGGCTACACCTTC.

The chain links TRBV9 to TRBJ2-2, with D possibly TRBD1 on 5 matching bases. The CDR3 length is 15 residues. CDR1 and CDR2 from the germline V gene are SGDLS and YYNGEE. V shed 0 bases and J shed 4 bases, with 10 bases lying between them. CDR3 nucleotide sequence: TGTGCCAGCAGCGTAGGGGGTAGGGGCACCGGGGAGCTGTTTTTT. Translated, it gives CASSVGGRGTGELFF.

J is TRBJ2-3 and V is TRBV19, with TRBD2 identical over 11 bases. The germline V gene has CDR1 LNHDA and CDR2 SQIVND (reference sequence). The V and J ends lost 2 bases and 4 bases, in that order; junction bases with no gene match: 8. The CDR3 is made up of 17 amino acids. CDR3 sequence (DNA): TGTGCCAGTAGTATACCCGCCGCTAGCGGGAGGCCAGATACGCAGTATTTT. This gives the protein CASSIPAASGRPDTQYF.

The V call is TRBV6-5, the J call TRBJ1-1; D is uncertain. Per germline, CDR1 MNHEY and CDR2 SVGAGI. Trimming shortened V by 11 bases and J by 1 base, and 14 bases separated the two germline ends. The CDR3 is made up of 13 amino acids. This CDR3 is CASAGRQNTEAFF. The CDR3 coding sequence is TGTGCCTCCGCGGGGAGGCAGAACACTGAAGCTTTCTTT.

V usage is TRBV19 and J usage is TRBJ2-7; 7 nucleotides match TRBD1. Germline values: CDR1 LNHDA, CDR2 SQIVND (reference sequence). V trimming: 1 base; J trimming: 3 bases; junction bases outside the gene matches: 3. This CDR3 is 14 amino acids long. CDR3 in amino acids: CASSIVRDSYEQYF. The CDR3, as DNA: TGTGCCAGTAGTATAGTGAGGGACAGCTACGAGCAGTACTTC. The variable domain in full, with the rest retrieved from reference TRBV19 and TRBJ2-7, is DGGITQSPKYLFRKEGQNVTLSCEQNLNHDAMYWYRQDPGQGLRLIYYSQIVNDFQKGDIAEGYSVSREKKESFPLTVTSAQKNPTAFYLCASSIVRDSYEQYFGPGTRLTVT.

CDR3 coding DNA: TGTGCCAGCAGTTGGGATAGCGGGAGGAGCTACGAGCAGTACTTC. Amino acids: CASSWDSGRSYEQYF. This chain joins TRBV6-2 or TRBV6-3 and TRBJ2-7, with 10 bases identical to TRBD2. The CDR3 runs to 15 residues. Germline V lookup: CDR1 MNHEY, CDR2 SVGEGT. Germline trimming cut 4 bases from V and 3 bases from J; bases unmatched to any gene: 6.

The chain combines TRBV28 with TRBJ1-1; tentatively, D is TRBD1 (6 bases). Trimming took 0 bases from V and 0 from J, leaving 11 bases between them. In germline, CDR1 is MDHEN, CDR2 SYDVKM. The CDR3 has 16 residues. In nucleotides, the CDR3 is TGTGCCAGCAGTTTATGGCAGGGGACGATGAACACTGAAGCTTTCTTT. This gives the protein CASSLWQGTMNTEAFF.

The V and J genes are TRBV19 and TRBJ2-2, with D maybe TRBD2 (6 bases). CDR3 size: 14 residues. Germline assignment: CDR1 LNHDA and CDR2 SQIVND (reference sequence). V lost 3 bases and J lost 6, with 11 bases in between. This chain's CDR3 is CASSISREAGELFF. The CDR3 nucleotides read TGTGCCAGTAGTATTTCCAGGGAGGCCGGGGAGCTGTTTTTT.

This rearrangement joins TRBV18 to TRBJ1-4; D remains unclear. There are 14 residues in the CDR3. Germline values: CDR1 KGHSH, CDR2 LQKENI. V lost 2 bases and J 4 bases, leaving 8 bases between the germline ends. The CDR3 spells CASSPAGSNEKLFF. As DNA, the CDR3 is TGTGCCAGCTCACCAGCGGGCAGTAATGAAAAACTGTTTTTT.

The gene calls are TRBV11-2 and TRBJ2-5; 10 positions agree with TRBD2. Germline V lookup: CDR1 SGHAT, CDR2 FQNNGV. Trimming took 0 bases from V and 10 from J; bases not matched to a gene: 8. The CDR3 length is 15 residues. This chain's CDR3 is CASSLDLAGEVGQYF. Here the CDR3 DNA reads TGTGCCAGCAGCTTAGATCTAGCGGGAGAGGTAGGCCAGTACTTC.

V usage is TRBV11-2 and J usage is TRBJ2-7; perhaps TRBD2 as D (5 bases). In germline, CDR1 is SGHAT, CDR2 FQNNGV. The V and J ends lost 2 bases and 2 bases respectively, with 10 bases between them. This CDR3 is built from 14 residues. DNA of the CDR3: TGTGCCAGCAGCTTATCGAGGGAGACCTACGAGCAGTACTTC. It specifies CASSLSRETYEQYF.

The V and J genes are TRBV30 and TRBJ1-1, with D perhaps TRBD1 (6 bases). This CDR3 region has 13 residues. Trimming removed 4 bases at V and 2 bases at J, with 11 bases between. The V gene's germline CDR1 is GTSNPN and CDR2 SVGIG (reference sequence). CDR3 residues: CAWKDSLNTEAFF. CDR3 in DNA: TGTGCCTGGAAGGACAGCCTCAACACTGAAGCTTTCTTT.

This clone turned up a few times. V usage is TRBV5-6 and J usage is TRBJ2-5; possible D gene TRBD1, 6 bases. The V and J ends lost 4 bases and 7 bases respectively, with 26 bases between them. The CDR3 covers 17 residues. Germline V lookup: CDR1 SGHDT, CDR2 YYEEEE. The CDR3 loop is CASSPGARGLVSGTQYF. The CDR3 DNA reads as TGTGCCAGCAGCCCAGGGGCAAGGGGTTTGGTGTCAGGGACCCAGTACTTC.

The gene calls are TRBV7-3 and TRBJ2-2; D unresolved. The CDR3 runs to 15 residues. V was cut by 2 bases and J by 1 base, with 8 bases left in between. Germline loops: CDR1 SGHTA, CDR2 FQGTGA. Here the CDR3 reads CASSLGTWNTGELFF. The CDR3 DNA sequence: TGTGCCAGCAGCTTAGGTACTTGGAACACCGGGGAGCTGTTTTTT.

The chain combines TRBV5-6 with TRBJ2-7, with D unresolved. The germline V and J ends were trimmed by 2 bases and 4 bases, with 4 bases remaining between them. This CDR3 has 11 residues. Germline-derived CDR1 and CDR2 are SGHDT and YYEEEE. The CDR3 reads CASSFQYEQYF. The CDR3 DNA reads TGTGCCAGCAGCTTTCAGTACGAGCAGTACTTC.

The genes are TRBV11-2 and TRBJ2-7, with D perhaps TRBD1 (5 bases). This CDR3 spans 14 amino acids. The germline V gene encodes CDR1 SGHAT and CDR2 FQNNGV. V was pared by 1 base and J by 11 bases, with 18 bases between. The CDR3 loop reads CASSLARAEGVEYF. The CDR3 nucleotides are TGTGCCAGCAGCTTAGCCAGGGCAGAAGGAGTGGAGTACTTC.

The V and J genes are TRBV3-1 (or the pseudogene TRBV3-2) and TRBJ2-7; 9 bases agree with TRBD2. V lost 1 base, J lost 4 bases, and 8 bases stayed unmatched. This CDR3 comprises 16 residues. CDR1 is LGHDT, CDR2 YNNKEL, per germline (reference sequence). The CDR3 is CASSQGYSGRSYEQYF. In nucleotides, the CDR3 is TGTGCCAGCAGCCAAGGGTATAGCGGGAGATCTTACGAGCAGTACTTC.

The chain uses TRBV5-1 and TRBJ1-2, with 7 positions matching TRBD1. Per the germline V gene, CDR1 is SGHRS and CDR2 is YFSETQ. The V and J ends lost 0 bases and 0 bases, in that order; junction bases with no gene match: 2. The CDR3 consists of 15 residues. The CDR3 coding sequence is TGCGCCAGCAGCTTGGACGGGACAGCTAACTATGGCTACACCTTC. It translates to CASSLDGTANYGYTF.

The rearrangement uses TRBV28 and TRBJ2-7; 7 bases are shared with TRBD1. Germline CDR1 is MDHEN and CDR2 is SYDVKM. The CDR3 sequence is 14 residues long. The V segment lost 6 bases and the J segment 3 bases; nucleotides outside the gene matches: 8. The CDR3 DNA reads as TGTGCCAGCAGGAAACAGGGGTCGGGCTACGAGCAGTACTTC. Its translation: CASRKQGSGYEQYF. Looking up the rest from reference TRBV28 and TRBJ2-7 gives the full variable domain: DVKVTQSSRYLVKRTGEKVFLECVQDMDHENMFWYRQDPGLGLRLIYFSYDVKMKEKGDIPEGYSVSREKKERFSLILESASTNQTSMYLCASRKQGSGYEQYFGPGTRLTVT.

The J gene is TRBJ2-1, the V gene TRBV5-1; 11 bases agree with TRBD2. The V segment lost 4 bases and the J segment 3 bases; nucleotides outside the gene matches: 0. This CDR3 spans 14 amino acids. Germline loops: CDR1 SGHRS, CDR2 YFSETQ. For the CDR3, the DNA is TGCGCCAGCAGCGGACTAGCGGGCTACAATGAGCAGTTCTTC. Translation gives CASSGLAGYNEQFF.

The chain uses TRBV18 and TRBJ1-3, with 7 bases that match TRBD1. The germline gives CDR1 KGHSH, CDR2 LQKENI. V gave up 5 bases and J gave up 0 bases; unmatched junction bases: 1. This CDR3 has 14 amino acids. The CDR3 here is CASSDRDSGNTIYF. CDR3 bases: TGTGCCAGCTCAGACAGGGACTCTGGAAACACCATATATTTT.